The clone carrying this T cell receptor (beta chain) was counted ten times or more. Deletions cut 10 bases from V and 1 base from J, with 13 bases between. Per the germline V gene, CDR1 is SNHLY and CDR2 is FYNNEI. The CDR3 extends over 13 amino acids. The TCR beta CDR3 regions underwent amplification using RNA transcripts as the source. Using the HTBI primer set, a first-round RT-PCR was run on the TCR CDR3. From the multiplex PCR reads, TCRdb called clonotypes with MiXCR, one entry per CDR3 protein. The repertoire has fewer than 450,000 distinct CDR3 sequences, 17% of them found once; the top ten carry approximately 30%. The data were taken from a study of T cells in Graves' hyperthyroidism and ophthalmopathy.

This sequence was found in a woman in her thirties with Graves' hyperthyroidism that later progressed to Graves' ophthalmopathy. The V call is TRBV2, the J call TRBJ1-1, with a tentative D call TRBD1 (6 bases). Sequencing was done on a sample of blood. The CDR3 bases are TGTGCCACTCCCTTGGACAGGAACACTGAAGCTTTCTTT. Its translation: CATPLDRNTEAFF.